A single T cell receptor (beta chain) is shown here with its context. The identical CDR3 is also encoded by other nucleotide sequences in the sample. The sample originates from a study of blood T cell repertoires in COVID-19. The wider study: T cells, B-cell-depleted T cells, or PBMCs supplied cDNA or gDNA.

Germline CDR1 is SGHRS and CDR2 is YFSETQ. Trimming shortened V by 4 bases and J by 4 bases, and 14 bases separated the two germline ends. The CDR3 has 15 amino acids. Produced via immunoSEQ multiplex PCR; TCRdb's table is partial and in-frame only. The repertoire holds tens of thousands of clones, roughly 88% seen once, with 11% in the top ten. The clonotype originates from a man older than 75 with acute or convalescent COVID-19. The rearrangement links TRBV5-1 to TRBJ2-2, with D maybe TRBD2 (6 bases). Material: peripheral blood. The CDR3 nucleotides read TGCGCCAGCAGCCCTGGAGGGTTGGGCACCGGGGAGCTGTTTTTT. Translating it yields CASSPGGLGTGELFF.